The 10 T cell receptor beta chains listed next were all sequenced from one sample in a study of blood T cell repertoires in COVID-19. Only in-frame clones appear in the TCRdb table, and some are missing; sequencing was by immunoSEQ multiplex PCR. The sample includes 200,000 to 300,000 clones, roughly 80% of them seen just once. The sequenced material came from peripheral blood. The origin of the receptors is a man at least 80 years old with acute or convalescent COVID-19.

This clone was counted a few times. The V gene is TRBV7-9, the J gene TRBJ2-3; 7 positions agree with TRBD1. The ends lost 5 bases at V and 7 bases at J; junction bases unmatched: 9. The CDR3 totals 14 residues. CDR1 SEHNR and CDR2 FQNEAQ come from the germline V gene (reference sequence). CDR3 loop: CASSPWTGRNTQYF. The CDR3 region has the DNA TGTGCCAGCAGCCCCTGGACAGGTAGAAATACGCAGTATTTT.

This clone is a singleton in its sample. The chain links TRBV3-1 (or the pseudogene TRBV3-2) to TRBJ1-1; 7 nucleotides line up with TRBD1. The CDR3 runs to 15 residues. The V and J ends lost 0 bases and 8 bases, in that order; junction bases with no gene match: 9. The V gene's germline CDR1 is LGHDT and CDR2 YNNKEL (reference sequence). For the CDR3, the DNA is TGTGCCAGCAGCCAAGAGGTGAAGGGCAGGGGGGAAGCTTTCTTT. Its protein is CASSQEVKGRGEAFF.

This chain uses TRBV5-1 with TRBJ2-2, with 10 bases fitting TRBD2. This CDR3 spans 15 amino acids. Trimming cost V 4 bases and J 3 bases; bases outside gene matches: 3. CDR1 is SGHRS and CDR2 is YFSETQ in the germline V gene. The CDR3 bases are TGCGCCAGCAGCCGCCTAGCGGGAGACACCGGGGAGCTGTTTTTT. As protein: CASSRLAGDTGELFF.

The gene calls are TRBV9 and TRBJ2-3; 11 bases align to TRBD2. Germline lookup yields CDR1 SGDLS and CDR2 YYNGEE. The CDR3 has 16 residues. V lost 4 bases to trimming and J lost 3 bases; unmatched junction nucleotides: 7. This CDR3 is CASSSLAGGKTDTQYF. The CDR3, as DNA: TGTGCCAGCAGCTCTTTAGCGGGAGGGAAAACAGATACGCAGTATTTT.

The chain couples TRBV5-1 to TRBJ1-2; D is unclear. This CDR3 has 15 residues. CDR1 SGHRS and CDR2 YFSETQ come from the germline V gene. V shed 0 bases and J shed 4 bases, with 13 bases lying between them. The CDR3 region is CASSLDSHSFYGYTF. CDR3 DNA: TGCGCCAGCAGCTTGGACTCCCATTCATTCTATGGCTACACCTTC. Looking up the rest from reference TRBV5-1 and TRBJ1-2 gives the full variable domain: KAGVTQTPRYLIKTRGQQVTLSCSPISGHRSVSWYQQTPGQGLQFLFEYFSETQRNKGNFPGRFSGRQFSNSRSEMNVSTLELGDSALYLCASSLDSHSFYGYTFGSGTRLTVV.

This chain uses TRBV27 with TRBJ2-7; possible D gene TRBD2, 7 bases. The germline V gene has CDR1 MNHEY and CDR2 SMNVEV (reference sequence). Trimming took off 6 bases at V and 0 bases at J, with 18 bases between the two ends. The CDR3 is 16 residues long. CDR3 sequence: CASRLGGGAGSYEQYF. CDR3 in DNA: TGTGCCAGCAGGTTGGGGGGGGGCGCGGGCTCCTACGAGCAGTACTTC.

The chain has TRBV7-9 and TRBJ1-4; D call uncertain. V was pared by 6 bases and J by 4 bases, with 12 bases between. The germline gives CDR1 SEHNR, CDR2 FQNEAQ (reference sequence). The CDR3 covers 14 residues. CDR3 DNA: TGTGCCAGCAGTACTGGGCAGGTTAATGAAAAACTGTTTTTT. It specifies CASSTGQVNEKLFF. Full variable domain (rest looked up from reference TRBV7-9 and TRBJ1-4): DTGVSQNPRHKITKRGQNVTFRCDPISEHNRLYWYRQTLGQGPEFLTYFQNEAQLEKSRLLSDRFSAERPKGSFSTLEIQRTEQGDSAMYLCASSTGQVNEKLFFGSGTQLSVL.

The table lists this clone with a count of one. The CDR3 region has the DNA TGTGCCAGCAGCTTGGTCCAGGGGGCTGGTGCACCCCTCCACTTT. It encodes CASSLVQGAGAPLHF. The chain combines TRBV11-2 with TRBJ1-6, with 8 bases lining up with TRBD1. Per the germline V gene, CDR1 is SGHAT and CDR2 is FQNNGV. This CDR3 is 15 amino acids long. J gave up 11 bases and V 3 bases, and 9 bases lay outside the gene matches.

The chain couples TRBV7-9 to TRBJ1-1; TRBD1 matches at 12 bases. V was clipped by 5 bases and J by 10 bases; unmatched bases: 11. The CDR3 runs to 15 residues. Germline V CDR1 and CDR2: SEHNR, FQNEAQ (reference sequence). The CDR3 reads CASSTGTGGLITAFF. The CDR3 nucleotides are TGTGCCAGCAGCACAGGGACAGGGGGCCTCATTACAGCTTTCTTT.

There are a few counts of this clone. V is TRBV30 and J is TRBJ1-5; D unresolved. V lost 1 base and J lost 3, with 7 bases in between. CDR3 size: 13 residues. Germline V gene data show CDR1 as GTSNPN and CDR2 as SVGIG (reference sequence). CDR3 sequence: CAWSDSLNQPQHF. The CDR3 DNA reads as TGTGCCTGGAGTGATTCACTCAATCAGCCCCAGCATTTT. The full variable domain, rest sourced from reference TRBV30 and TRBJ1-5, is SQTIHQWPATLVQPVGSPLSLECTVEGTSNPNLYWYRQAAGRGLQLLFYSVGIGQISSEVPQNLSASRPQDRQFILSSKKLLLSDSGFYLCAWSDSLNQPQHFGDGTRLSIL.